A selection of T cell receptor beta chains follows, all from one sample in a study of CD8 T cells in ankylosing spondylitis. TCRdb ran MiXCR on the 5' RACE reads and lists one entry per CDR3 protein. The sample holds 250,000 to 300,000 distinct CDR3 sequences, around 20% seen once. Specimen: blood, either unsorted or a sorted T cell fraction (not recorded which). These receptors all stem from a male donor with ankylosing spondylitis or in good health (not recorded which). Each CDR3 is given without its conserved first and last residue. Each record gives: clone size, V gene, J gene, CDR3 protein. Clone sizes are given selectively: once, few, many, or a class where the clone is expanded.

clone_size: NA; v_call: TRBV10-3; j_call: TRBJ1-4; cdr3_aa: ASKEGQNEKLF
clone_size: NA; v_call: TRBV25-1; j_call: TRBJ1-1; cdr3_aa: ASSDGGKDTEAF
clone_size: NA; v_call: TRBV5-1; j_call: TRBJ2-1; cdr3_aa: ASSRGTSGIINEQF
clone_size: NA; v_call: TRBV7-3; j_call: TRBJ2-2; cdr3_aa: ASSPGLAGATGELF
clone_size: few; v_call: TRBV2; j_call: TRBJ2-2; cdr3_aa: ASTPGPRGELF
clone_size: few; v_call: TRBV14; j_call: TRBJ1-5; cdr3_aa: ASSQELQLGNQPQH
clone_size: NA; v_call: TRBV5-5; j_call: TRBJ1-5; cdr3_aa: ASSLTTGSGQPQH
clone_size: NA; v_call: TRBV12-3/TRBV12-4; j_call: TRBJ1-1; cdr3_aa: ASRERGQAF
clone_size: many; v_call: TRBV6-5; j_call: TRBJ1-4; cdr3_aa: ASSSGQRTKKLF
clone_size: few; v_call: TRBV7-2; j_call: TRBJ2-5; cdr3_aa: ASSFPRETQY
clone_size: many; v_call: TRBV6-5; j_call: TRBJ2-1; cdr3_aa: ASSYKGLAGHNEQF
clone_size: NA; v_call: TRBV7-2; j_call: TRBJ2-1; cdr3_aa: ASSLGRDRSNEQF
clone_size: few; v_call: TRBV20-1; j_call: TRBJ2-5; cdr3_aa: SASKGGETQY
clone_size: NA; v_call: TRBV29-1; j_call: TRBJ2-3; cdr3_aa: SVDLLAGHSDTQY
clone_size: few; v_call: TRBV24-1; j_call: TRBJ2-1; cdr3_aa: ATSDHGQGPYNEQF
clone_size: few; v_call: TRBV29-1; j_call: TRBJ2-1; cdr3_aa: SVERTGHYNEQF
clone_size: NA; v_call: TRBV29-1; j_call: TRBJ2-5; cdr3_aa: SVERTGETQY
clone_size: many; v_call: TRBV12-3/TRBV12-4; j_call: TRBJ1-4; cdr3_aa: ASQGADEKLF
clone_size: NA; v_call: TRBV7-6; j_call: TRBJ1-1; cdr3_aa: ASSLVGGRDEAF
clone_size: few; v_call: TRBV12-3/TRBV12-4; j_call: TRBJ2-3; cdr3_aa: ASSSQLAGTDTQY
clone_size: NA; v_call: TRBV10-3; j_call: TRBJ2-4; cdr3_aa: AISEGLYRAKNIQY
clone_size: once; v_call: TRBV7-9; j_call: TRBJ1-1; cdr3_aa: ASSYWDIMNTEAF
clone_size: NA; v_call: TRBV5-8; j_call: TRBJ2-2; cdr3_aa: ARFRQGALAGELF
clone_size: NA; v_call: TRBV11-1; j_call: TRBJ2-1; cdr3_aa: ASSLQLAGYSYNEQF
clone_size: many; v_call: TRBV12-3/TRBV12-4; j_call: TRBJ1-1; cdr3_aa: ASSTPDRTEAF
clone_size: NA; v_call: TRBV7-9; j_call: TRBJ1-2; cdr3_aa: ASSLVGRGTNYGYT
clone_size: medium-sized; v_call: TRBV10-3; j_call: TRBJ2-1; cdr3_aa: AISEPTSGRRVTYNEQF
clone_size: NA; v_call: TRBV5-8; j_call: TRBJ2-4; cdr3_aa: ASSRGGVAKNIQY
clone_size: NA; v_call: TRBV18; j_call: TRBJ2-2; cdr3_aa: ASSPKNTGELF
clone_size: NA; v_call: TRBV12-3/TRBV12-4; j_call: TRBJ1-5; cdr3_aa: ASSSVTGPKPQH
clone_size: NA; v_call: TRBV5-1; j_call: TRBJ2-5; cdr3_aa: ASSLSSGGAKTQY
clone_size: many; v_call: TRBV29-1; j_call: TRBJ2-3; cdr3_aa: SVGTSPFTDTQY
clone_size: NA; v_call: TRBV18; j_call: TRBJ2-1; cdr3_aa: ASSPGAGGNNEQF
clone_size: NA; v_call: TRBV12-3/TRBV12-4; j_call: TRBJ1-4; cdr3_aa: ASRGGQGPYEKLF
clone_size: few; v_call: TRBV12-3/TRBV12-4; j_call: TRBJ2-1; cdr3_aa: ASSLSGGGNEQF
clone_size: many; v_call: TRBV5-1; j_call: TRBJ2-3; cdr3_aa: ASSLVAEQDTQY
clone_size: few; v_call: TRBV5-1; j_call: TRBJ2-1; cdr3_aa: ASSFGGPQKGNEQF
clone_size: few; v_call: TRBV28; j_call: TRBJ2-3; cdr3_aa: ASSPLSLSSTDTQY